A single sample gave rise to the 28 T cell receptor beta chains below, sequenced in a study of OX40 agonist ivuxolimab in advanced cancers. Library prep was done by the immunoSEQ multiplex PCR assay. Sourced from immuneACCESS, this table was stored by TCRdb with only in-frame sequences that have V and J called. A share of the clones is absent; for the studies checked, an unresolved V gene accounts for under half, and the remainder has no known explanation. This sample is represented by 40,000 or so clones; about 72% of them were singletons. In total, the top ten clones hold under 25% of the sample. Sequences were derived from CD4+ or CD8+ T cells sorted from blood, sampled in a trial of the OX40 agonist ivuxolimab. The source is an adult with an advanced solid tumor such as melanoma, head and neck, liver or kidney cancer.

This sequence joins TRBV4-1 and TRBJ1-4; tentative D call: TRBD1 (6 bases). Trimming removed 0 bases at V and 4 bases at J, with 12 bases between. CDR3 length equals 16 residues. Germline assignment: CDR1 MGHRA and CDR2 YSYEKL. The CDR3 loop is CASSQEWSRGNEKLFF. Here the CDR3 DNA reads TGCGCCAGCAGCCAAGAATGGTCCAGGGGTAATGAAAAACTGTTTTTT.

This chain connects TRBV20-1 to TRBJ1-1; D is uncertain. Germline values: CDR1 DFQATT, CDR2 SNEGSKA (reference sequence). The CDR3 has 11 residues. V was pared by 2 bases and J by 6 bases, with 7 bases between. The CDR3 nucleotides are TGCAGTGCTAGAAAGGTCCCTGAAGCTTTCTTT. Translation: CSARKVPEAFF.

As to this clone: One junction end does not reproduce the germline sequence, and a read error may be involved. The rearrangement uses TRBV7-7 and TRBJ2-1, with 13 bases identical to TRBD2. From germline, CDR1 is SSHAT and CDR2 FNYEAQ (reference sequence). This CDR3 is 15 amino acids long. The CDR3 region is CASSPGTSGVYEQFF. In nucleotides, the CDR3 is TGTGCTAGCAGCCCCGGGACTAGCGGGGTTTATGAGCAGTTCTTC.

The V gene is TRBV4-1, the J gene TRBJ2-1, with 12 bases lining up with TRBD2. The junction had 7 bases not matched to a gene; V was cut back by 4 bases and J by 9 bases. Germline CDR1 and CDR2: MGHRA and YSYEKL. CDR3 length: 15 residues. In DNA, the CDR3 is TGCGCCAGCAGCCCCCGACTAGCGGGAGACAGTGAGCAGTTCTTC. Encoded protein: CASSPRLAGDSEQFF.

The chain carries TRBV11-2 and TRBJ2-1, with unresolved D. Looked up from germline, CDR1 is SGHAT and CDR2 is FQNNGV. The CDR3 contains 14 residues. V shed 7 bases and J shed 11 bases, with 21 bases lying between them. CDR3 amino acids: CASNPDSIVGKQFF. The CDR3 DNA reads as TGTGCCAGCAACCCCGACTCGATAGTGGGGAAGCAGTTCTTC.

The DNA of the CDR3 is TGTGCCAGCAGTGAAGCGTCAGCGGGAGGCTACAATGAGCAGTTCTTC. It encodes CASSEASAGGYNEQFF. The chain employs TRBV6-1 and TRBJ2-1, with TRBD2 matching 9 bases. The CDR3 sequence is 16 residues long. Germline CDR1 is MNHNS and CDR2 is SASEGT. The junction had 3 bases not matched to a gene; V was cut back by 0 bases and J by 3 bases.

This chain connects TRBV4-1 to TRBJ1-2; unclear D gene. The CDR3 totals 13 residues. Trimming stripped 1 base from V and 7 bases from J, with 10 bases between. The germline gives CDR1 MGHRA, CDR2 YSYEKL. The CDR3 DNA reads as TGCGCCAGCAGCCAAGCGGCGGGCTTTGGCTACACCTTC. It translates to CASSQAAGFGYTF.

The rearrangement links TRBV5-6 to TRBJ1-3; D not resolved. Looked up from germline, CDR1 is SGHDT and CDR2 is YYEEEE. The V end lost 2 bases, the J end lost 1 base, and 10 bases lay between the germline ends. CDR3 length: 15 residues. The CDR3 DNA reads TGTGCCAGCAGCTTTCCAGGCCGATCTGGAAACACCATATATTTT. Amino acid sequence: CASSFPGRSGNTIYF.

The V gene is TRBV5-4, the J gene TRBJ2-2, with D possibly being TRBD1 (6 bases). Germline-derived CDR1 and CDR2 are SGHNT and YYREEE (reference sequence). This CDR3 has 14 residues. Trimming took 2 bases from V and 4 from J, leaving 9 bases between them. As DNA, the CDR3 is TGTGCCAGCAGCTTCGTCAGGGGCACCGGGGAGCTGTTTTTT. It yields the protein CASSFVRGTGELFF.

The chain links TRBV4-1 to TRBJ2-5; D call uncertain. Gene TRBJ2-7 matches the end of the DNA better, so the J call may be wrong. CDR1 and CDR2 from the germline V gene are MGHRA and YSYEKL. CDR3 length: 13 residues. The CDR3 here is CASSQGEAYEQYF. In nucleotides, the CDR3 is TGCGCCAGCAGCCAAGGGGAAGCCTACGAGCAGTACTTC.

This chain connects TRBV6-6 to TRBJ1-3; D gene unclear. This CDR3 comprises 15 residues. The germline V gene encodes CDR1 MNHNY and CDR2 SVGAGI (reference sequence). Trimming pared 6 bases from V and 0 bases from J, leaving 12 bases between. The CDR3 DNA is TGTGCCAGCAGCAGCACGGGGAGCTCTGGAAACACCATATATTTT. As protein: CASSSTGSSGNTIYF.

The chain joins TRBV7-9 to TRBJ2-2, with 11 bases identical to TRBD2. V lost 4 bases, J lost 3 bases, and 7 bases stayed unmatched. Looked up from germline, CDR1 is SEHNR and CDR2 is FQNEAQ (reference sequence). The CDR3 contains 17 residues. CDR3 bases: TGTGCCAGCAGCTCCGAACTAGCGGGGGCATACACCGGGGAGCTGTTTTTT. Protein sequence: CASSSELAGAYTGELFF.

CDR3 coding DNA: TGCAGCGTTGGGGGACAGGCCTATGGCTACACCTTC. Its translation is CSVGGQAYGYTF. This chain links TRBV29-1 with TRBJ1-2; 8 nucleotides line up with TRBD1. The CDR3 contains 12 residues. Germline-derived CDR1 and CDR2 are SQVTM and ANQGSEA. J lost 4 bases, V lost 4 bases, and 2 bases had no gene match.

CDR3 sequence (DNA): TGCAGCGTTAGGGCCTTAAGTACCACTGAAGCTTTCTTT. The encoded protein is CSVRALSTTEAFF. The genes are TRBV29-1 and TRBJ1-1; D not resolved. Germline V CDR1 and CDR2: SQVTM, ANQGSEA. The V and J ends lost 5 bases and 4 bases respectively, with 14 bases between them. This CDR3 is 13 amino acids long.

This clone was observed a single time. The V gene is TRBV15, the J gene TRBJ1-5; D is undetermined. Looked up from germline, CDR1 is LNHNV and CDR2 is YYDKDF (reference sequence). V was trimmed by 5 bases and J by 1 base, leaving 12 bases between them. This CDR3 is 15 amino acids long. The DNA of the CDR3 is TGTGCCACCAGCCGCGAGCGGCAGAGCAATCAGCCCCAGCATTTT. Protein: CATSRERQSNQPQHF.

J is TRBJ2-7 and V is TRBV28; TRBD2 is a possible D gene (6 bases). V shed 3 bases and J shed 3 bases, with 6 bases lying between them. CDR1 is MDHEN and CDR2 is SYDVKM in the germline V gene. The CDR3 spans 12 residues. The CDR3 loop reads CASSLGGYEQYF. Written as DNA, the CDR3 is TGTGCCAGCAGTTTGGGGGGCTACGAGCAGTACTTC.

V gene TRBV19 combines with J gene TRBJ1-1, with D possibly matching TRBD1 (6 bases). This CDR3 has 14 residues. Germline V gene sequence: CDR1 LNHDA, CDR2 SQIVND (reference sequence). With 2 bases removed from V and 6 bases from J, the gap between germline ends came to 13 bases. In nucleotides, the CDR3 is TGTGCCAGTAGTATATGGGGGGGCGACGCTGAAGCTTTCTTT. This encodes CASSIWGGDAEAFF.

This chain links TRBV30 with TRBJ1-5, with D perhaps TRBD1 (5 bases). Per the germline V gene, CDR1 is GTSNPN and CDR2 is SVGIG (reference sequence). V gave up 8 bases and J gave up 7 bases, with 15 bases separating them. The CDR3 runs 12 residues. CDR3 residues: CALGRGKQPQHF. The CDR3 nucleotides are TGTGCCCTAGGTCGGGGGAAGCAGCCCCAGCATTTT.

DNA for the CDR3: TGTGCCAGCAGTTTGAGCGGCGGCGTTGGGACCGGGGAGCTGTTTTTT. This sequence encodes CASSLSGGVGTGELFF. The rearrangement uses TRBV28 and TRBJ2-2; D is possibly TRBD2 (5 bases). Trimming cost V 3 bases and J 5 bases, with 16 bases left between them. The germline V gene has CDR1 MDHEN and CDR2 SYDVKM. The CDR3 length is 16 residues. The complete variable domain, with remaining parts taken from reference TRBV28 and TRBJ2-2, reads DVKVTQSSRYLVKRTGEKVFLECVQDMDHENMFWYRQDPGLGLRLIYFSYDVKMKEKGDIPEGYSVSREKKERFSLILESASTNQTSMYLCASSLSGGVGTGELFFGEGSRLTVL.

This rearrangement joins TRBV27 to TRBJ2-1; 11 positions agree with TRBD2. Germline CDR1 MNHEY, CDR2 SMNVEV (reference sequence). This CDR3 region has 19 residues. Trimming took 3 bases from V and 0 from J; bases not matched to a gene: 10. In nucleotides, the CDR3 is TGTGCCAGCAGTTTCCAGCGACTAGCGGGGACATCCTCCTACAATGAGCAGTTCTTC. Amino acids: CASSFQRLAGTSSYNEQFF.

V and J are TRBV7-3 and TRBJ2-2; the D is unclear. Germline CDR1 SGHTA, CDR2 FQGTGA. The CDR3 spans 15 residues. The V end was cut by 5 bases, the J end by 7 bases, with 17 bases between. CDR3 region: CASSPTTATGGELFF. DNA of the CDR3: TGTGCCAGCAGCCCCACTACGGCCACGGGCGGGGAGCTGTTTTTT. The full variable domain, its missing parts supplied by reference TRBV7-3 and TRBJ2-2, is GAGVSQTPSNKVTEKGKYVELRCDPISGHTALYWYRQSLGQGPEFLIYFQGTGAADDSGLPNDRFFAVRPEGSVSTLKIQRTERGDSAVYLCASSPTTATGGELFFGEGSRLTVL.

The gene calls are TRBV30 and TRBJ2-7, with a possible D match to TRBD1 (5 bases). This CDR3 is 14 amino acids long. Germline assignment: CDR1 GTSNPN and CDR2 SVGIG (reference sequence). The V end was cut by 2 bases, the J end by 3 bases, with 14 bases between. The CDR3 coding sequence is TGTGCCTGGAGTAGAACAGGCCTTATCTACGAGCAGTACTTC. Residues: CAWSRTGLIYEQYF.

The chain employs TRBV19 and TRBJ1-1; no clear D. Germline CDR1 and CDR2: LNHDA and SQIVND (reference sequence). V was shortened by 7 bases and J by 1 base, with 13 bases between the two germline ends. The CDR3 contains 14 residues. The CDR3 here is CASKDGGRNTEAFF. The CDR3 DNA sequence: TGTGCCAGTAAGGACGGTGGGAGGAACACTGAAGCTTTCTTT.

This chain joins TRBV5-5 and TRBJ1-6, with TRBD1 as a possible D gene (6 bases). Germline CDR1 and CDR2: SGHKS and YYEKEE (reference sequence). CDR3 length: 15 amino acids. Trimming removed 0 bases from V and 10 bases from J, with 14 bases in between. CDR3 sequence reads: CASSLASGAGSPLHF. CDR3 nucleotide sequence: TGTGCCAGCAGCTTGGCGTCAGGGGCCGGGTCACCCCTCCACTTT.

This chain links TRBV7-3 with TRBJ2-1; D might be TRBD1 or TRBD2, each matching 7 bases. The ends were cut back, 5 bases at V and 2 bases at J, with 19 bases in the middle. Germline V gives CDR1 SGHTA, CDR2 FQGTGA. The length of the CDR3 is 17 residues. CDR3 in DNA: TGTGCCAGCAGCCCAGGGGGGAGCGGGACGGCCTACAATGAGCAGTTCTTC. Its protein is CASSPGGSGTAYNEQFF.

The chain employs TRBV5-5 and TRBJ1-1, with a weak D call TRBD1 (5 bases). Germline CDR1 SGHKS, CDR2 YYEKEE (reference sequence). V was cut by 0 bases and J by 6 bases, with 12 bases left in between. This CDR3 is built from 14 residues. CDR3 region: CASSLVWTPSEAFF. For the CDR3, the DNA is TGTGCCAGCAGCTTGGTTTGGACACCTTCTGAAGCTTTCTTT.

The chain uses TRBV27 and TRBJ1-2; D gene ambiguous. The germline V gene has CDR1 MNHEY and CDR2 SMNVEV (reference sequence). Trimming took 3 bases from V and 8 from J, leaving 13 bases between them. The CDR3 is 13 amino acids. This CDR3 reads CASSFKGILGYTF. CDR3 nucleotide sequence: TGTGCCAGCAGTTTTAAAGGAATCTTGGGCTACACCTTC.

The CDR3 DNA reads as TGTGCCATCAGTGAGTCTAGCGGGGGGGTAACAGATACGCAGTATTTT. Translation gives CAISESSGGVTDTQYF. The J gene is TRBJ2-3, the V gene TRBV10-3; the match to TRBD2 covers 11 bases. The ends lost 0 bases at V and 3 bases at J; junction bases unmatched: 2. Looked up from germline, CDR1 is ENHRY and CDR2 is SYGVKD. CDR3 length: 16 residues.